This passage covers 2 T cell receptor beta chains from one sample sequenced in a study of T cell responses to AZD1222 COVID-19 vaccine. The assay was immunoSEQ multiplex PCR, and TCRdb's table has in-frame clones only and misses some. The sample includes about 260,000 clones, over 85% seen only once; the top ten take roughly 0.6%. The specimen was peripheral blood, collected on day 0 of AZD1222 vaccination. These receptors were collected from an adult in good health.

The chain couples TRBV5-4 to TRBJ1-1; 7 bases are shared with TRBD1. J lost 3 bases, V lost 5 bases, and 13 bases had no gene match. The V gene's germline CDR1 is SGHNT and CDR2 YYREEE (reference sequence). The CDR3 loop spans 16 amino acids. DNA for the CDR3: TGTGCCAGCAGTCAGACAGGGAGGGGGCCTGACACTGAAGCTTTCTTT. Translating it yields CASSQTGRGPDTEAFF.

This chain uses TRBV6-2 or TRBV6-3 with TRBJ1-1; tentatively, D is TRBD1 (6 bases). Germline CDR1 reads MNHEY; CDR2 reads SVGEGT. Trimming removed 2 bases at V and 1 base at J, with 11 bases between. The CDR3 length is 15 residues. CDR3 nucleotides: TGTGCCAGCAGTTACGGTGGACAGCCGAACACTGAAGCTTTCTTT. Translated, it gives CASSYGGQPNTEAFF.